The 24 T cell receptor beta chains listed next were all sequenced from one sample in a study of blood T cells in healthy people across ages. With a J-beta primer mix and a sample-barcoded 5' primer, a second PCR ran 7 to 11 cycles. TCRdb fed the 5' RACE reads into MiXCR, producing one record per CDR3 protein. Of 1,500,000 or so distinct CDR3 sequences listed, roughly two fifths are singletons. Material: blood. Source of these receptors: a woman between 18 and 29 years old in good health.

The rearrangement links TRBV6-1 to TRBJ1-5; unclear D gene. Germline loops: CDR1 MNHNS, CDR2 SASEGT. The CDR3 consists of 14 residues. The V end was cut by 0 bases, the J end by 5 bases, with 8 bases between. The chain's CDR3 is CASSEALQDQPQHF. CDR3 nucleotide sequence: TGTGCCAGCAGTGAAGCGCTTCAGGATCAGCCCCAGCATTTT.

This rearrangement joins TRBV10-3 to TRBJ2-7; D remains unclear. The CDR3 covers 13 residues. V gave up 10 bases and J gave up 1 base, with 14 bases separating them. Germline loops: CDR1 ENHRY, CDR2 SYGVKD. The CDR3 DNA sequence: TGTGCCACCCTACAGTCCCCATCCTACGAGCAGTACTTC. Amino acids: CATLQSPSYEQYF.

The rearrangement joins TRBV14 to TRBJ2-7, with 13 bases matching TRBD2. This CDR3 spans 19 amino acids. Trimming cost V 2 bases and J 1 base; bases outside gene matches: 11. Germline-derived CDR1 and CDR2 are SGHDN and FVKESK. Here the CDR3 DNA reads TGTGCCAGCAGCCAACCTTCGGGACTAGCGGGAAAATGGTCCTACGAGCAGTACTTC. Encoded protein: CASSQPSGLAGKWSYEQYF.

DNA for the CDR3: TGTGCCAGCAGTACTAGCTCTGGAGCATACAATGAGCAGTTCTTC. This encodes CASSTSSGAYNEQFF. The rearrangement joins TRBV12-3 or TRBV12-4 to TRBJ2-1; weak D call: TRBD2 (6 bases). Deletions cut 5 bases from V and 4 bases from J, with 15 bases between. CDR3 length equals 15 residues.

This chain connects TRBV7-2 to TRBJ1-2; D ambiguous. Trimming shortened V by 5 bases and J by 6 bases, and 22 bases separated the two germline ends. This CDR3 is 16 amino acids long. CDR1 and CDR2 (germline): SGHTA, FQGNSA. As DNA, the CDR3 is TGTGCCAGCAGCCCTAGTATGGCTCTTCTTATTGATGGCTACACCTTC. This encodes CASSPSMALLIDGYTF. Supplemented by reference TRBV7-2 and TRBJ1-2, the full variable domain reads GAGVSQSPSNKVTEKGKDVELRCDPISGHTALYWYRQSLGQGLEFLIYFQGNSAPDKSGLPSDRFSAERTGGSVSTLTIQRTQQEDSAVYLCASSPSMALLIDGYTFGSGTRLTVV.

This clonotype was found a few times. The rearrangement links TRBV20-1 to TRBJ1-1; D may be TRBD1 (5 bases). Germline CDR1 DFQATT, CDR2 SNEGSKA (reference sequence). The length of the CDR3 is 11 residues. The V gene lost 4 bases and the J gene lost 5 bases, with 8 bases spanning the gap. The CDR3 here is CSATQGTEAFF. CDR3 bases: TGCAGTGCTACCCAGGGAACTGAAGCTTTCTTT.

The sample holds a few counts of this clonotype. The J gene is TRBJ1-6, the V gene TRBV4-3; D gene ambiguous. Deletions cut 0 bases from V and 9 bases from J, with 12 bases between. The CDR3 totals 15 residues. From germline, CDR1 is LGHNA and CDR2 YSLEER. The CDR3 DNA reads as TGCGCCAGCAGCCAAGAGGAGGAGATACCTTCACCCCTCCACTTT. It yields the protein CASSQEEEIPSPLHF.

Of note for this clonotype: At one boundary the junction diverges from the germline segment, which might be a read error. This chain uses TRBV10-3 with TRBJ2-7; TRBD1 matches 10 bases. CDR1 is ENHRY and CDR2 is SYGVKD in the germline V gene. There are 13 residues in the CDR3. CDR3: CAVSRQGAIEQYF. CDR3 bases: TGTGCCGTCAGTCGACAGGGGGCTATCGAGCAGTACTTC.

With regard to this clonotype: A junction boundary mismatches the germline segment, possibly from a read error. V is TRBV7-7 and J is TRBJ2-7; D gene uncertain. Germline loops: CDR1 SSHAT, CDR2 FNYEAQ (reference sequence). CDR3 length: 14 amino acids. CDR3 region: CASSFAAESYEQYF. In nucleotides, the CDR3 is TGTGCTAGCAGCTTTGCTGCGGAGTCCTACGAGCAGTACTTC.

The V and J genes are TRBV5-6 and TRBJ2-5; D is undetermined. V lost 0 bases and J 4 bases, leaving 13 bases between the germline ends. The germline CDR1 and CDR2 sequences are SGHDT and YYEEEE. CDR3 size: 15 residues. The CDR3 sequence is CASSLASRAGETQYF. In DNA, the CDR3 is TGTGCCAGCAGCTTGGCCTCTAGGGCCGGAGAGACCCAGTACTTC.

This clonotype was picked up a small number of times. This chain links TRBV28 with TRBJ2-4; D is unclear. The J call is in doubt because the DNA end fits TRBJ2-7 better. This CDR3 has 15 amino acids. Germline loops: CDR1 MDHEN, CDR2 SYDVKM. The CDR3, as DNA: TGTGCCAGCAGTTGGACCCGGGTCGGCGCCTACGAGCAGTACTTC. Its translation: CASSWTRVGAYEQYF.

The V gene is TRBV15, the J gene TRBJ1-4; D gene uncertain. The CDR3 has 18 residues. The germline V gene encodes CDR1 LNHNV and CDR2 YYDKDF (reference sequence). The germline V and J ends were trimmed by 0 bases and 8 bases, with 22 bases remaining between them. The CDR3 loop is CATSRDSGILTLEEKLFF. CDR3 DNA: TGTGCCACCAGCAGAGATAGCGGGATTCTGACCCTGGAAGAAAAACTGTTTTTT.

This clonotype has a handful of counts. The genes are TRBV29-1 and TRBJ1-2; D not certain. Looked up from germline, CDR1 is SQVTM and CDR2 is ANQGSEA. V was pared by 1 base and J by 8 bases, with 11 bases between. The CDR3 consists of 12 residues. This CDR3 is CSVEVAGFGYTF. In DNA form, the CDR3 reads TGCAGCGTTGAAGTAGCAGGCTTCGGCTACACCTTC.

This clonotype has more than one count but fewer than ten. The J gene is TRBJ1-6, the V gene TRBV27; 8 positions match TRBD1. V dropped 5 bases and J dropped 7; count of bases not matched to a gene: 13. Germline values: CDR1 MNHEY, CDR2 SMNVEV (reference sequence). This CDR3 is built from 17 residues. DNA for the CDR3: TGTGCCAGCAGTCCTCTCTTGACAGGGGATGGGAATTCACCCCTCCACTTT. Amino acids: CASSPLLTGDGNSPLHF.

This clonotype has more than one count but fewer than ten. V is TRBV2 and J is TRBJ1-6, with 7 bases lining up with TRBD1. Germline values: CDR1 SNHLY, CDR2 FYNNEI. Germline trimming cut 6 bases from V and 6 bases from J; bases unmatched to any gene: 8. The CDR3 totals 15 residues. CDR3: CASRGSGGPNSPLHF. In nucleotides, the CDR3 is TGTGCCAGCAGAGGCTCAGGGGGACCTAATTCACCCCTCCACTTT.

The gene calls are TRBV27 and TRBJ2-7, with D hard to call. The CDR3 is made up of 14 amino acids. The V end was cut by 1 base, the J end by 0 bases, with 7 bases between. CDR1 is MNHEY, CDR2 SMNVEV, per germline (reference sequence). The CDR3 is CASSLYYSSYEQYF. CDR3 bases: TGTGCCAGCAGTTTATATTACAGCTCCTACGAGCAGTACTTC.

CDR3 residues: CSAGTGGHNEQFF. CDR3 sequence (DNA): TGCAGTGCTGGGACTGGCGGCCACAATGAGCAGTTCTTC. The chain employs TRBV20-1 and TRBJ2-1, with a possible D match to TRBD2 (6 bases). The CDR3 has 13 amino acids. The ends were cut back, 5 bases at V and 5 bases at J, with 13 bases in the middle. Germline V gene sequence: CDR1 DFQATT, CDR2 SNEGSKA (reference sequence).

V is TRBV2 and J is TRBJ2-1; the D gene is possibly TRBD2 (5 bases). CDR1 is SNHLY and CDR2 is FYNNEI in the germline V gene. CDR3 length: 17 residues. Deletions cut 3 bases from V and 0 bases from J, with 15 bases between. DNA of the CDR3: TGTGCCAGCAGTGACACGGGGTTCGGTGCCTCCTACAATGAGCAGTTCTTC. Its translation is CASSDTGFGASYNEQFF. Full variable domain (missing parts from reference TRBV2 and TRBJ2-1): EPEVTQTPSHQVTQMGQEVILRCVPISNHLYFYWYRQILGQKVEFLVSFYNNEISEKSEIFDDQFSVERPDGSNFTLKIRSTKLEDSAMYFCASSDTGFGASYNEQFFGPGTRLTVL.

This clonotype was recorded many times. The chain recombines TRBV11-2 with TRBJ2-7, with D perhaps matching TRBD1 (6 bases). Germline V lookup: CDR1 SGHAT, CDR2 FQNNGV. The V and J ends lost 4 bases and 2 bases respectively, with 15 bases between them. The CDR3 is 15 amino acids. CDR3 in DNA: TGTGCCAGCAGCTACGCGACAGGATTTCCCTACGAGCAGTACTTC. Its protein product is CASSYATGFPYEQYF.

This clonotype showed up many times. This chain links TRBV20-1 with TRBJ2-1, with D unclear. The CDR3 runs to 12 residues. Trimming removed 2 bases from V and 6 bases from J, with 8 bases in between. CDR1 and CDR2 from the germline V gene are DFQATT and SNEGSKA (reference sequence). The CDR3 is CSARSGFNEQFF. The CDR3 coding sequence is TGCAGTGCTAGATCTGGGTTCAATGAGCAGTTCTTC.

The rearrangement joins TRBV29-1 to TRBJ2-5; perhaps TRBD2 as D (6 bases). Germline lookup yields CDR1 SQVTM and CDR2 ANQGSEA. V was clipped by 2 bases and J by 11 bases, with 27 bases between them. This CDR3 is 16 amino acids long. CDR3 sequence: CSVERSSGRGRGEQYF. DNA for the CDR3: TGCAGCGTTGAAAGATCGAGCGGGCGGGGCCGGGGTGAGCAGTACTTC.

CDR3 coding DNA: TGTGCCAGCAGTTCCCCCCGGTTAGCGGGAGGAAGGACCGGGGAGCTGTTTTTT. This gives the protein CASSSPRLAGGRTGELFF. The chain recombines TRBV28 with TRBJ2-2; 10 positions agree with TRBD2. Germline V gives CDR1 MDHEN, CDR2 SYDVKM. V was pared by 4 bases and J by 5 bases, with 13 bases of the junction left unmatched. This CDR3 has 18 amino acids.

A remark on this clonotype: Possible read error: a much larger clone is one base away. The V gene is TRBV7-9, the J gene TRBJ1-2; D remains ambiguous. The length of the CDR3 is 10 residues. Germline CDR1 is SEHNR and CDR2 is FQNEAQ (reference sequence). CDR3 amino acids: CASSRDGNTF. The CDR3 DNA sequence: TGTGCCAGCAGCAGAGATGGCAACACCTTC.

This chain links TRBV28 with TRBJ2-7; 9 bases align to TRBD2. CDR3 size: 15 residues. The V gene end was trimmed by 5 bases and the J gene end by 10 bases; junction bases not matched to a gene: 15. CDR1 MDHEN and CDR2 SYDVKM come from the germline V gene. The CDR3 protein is CASSNRIGLAGFQYF. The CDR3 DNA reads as TGTGCCAGCAGTAATCGCATCGGTCTAGCGGGGTTTCAGTACTTC.